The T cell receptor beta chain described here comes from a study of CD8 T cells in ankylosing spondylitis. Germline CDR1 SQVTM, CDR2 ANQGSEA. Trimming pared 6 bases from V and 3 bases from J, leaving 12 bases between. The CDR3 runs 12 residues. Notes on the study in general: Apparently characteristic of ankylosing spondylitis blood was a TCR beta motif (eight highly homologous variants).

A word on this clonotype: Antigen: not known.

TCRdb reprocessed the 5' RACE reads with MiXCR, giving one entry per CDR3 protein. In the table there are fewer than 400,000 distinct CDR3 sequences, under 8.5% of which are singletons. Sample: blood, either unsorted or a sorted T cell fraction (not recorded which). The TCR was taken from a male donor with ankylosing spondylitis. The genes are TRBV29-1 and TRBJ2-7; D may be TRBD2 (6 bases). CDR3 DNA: TGCAGCGTGGCTAGCGAATACTACGAGCAGTACTTC. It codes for CSVASEYYEQYF.